One sample yielded the 25 T cell receptor beta chains listed below, sequenced in a study of T cells in localized non-small cell lung cancer. Measured with immunoSEQ multiplex PCR; TCRdb has only the in-frame clones, and not every one. The sample gives roughly 48,000 clones, roughly 80% of which show up once; about a sixth is in the top ten. The sample in question was peripheral blood, obtained before any cancer treatment. The receptors shown here come from a man aged 35 to 69 with stage I squamous cell lung carcinoma.

The rearrangement links TRBV7-9 to TRBJ2-7; D unresolved. V was shortened by 1 base and J by 2 bases, with 9 bases between the two germline ends. The CDR3 loop spans 14 amino acids. Germline CDR1 is SEHNR and CDR2 is FQNEAQ (reference sequence). CDR3 amino acids: CASSLEFGTYEQYF. CDR3 coding DNA: TGTGCCAGCAGCTTAGAATTCGGAACCTACGAGCAGTACTTC.

This rearrangement joins TRBV6-6 to TRBJ1-2, with TRBD1 matching 8 bases. Per germline, CDR1 MNHNY and CDR2 SVGAGI (reference sequence). The CDR3 length is 14 residues. Trimming at V came to 5 bases and at J to 3 bases, leaving 5 bases not matched to a gene. As DNA, the CDR3 is TGTGCCAGCAGTCATGGACAGGGTGACTATGGCTACACCTTC. It specifies CASSHGQGDYGYTF.

The gene calls are TRBV5-4 and TRBJ2-3; D is possibly TRBD1 or TRBD2 (5 bases each). V was clipped by 5 bases and J by 2 bases, with 18 bases between them. CDR1 is SGHNT, CDR2 YYREEE, per germline (reference sequence). The CDR3 length is 16 residues. The CDR3, as DNA: TGTGCCAGCAGACCCAGCCCGGGACCTATCACAGATACGCAGTATTTT. Translation: CASRPSPGPITDTQYF.

This clone was observed many times. This chain connects TRBV6-5 to TRBJ2-5; 13 positions agree with TRBD2. V was clipped by 6 bases and J by 5 bases; unmatched bases: 6. The germline gives CDR1 MNHEY, CDR2 SVGAGI. The CDR3 totals 15 residues. CDR3 sequence: CASRTSGGPWETQYF. The CDR3 region has the DNA TGTGCCAGCAGGACTAGCGGGGGGCCCTGGGAGACCCAGTACTTC.

This clone has just a few counts. The rearrangement uses TRBV19 and TRBJ2-7; possibly TRBD1 for D (6 bases). Trimming removed 6 bases from V and 0 bases from J, with 9 bases in between. CDR3 size: 13 residues. Looked up from germline, CDR1 is LNHDA and CDR2 is SQIVND (reference sequence). The CDR3 DNA is TGTGCCAGTAGCGCGACAGGCTCCTACGAGCAGTACTTC. It encodes CASSATGSYEQYF.

This clone was counted between two and nine times. The V and J genes are TRBV19 and TRBJ1-4; D is possibly TRBD1 (5 bases). In germline, CDR1 is LNHDA, CDR2 SQIVND (reference sequence). The V and J ends lost 3 bases and 7 bases respectively, with 15 bases between them. This CDR3 has 15 amino acids. CDR3 nucleotide sequence: TGTGCCAGTAGTATCGCGGGGGAATGGATTGAAAAACTGTTTTTT. Translated: CASSIAGEWIEKLFF.

This chain uses TRBV5-6 with TRBJ1-5; 8 bases map to TRBD1. V gave up 2 bases and J gave up 0 bases; unmatched junction bases: 7. The germline CDR1 and CDR2 sequences are SGHDT and YYEEEE. The CDR3 totals 17 residues. CDR3 residues: CASSLRGTGYSNQPQHF. CDR3 in DNA: TGTGCCAGCAGCTTAAGAGGGACAGGTTATAGCAATCAGCCCCAGCATTTT.

This chain joins TRBV30 and TRBJ1-6; tentative D call: TRBD1 (5 bases). The CDR3 length is 13 residues. Germline V gene lookup returns CDR1 GTSNPN and CDR2 SVGIG (reference sequence). The V gene lost 1 base and the J gene lost 6 bases, with 7 bases spanning the gap. Here the CDR3 DNA reads TGTGCCTGGAGTGGGGACGGTAATTCACCCCTCCACTTT. Amino acids: CAWSGDGNSPLHF.

This chain joins TRBV19 and TRBJ2-1, with a possible D match to TRBD1 (8 bases). This CDR3 contains 14 residues. Trimming left V 6 bases short and J 5 bases short, with 14 bases between. Germline lookup yields CDR1 LNHDA and CDR2 SQIVND (reference sequence). Written as DNA, the CDR3 is TGTGCCAGTAGATGGACAGGGAGGGACAATGAGCAGTTCTTC. It codes for CASRWTGRDNEQFF. Using reference TRBV19 and TRBJ2-1 for the parts outside the CDR3, the full variable domain is DGGITQSPKYLFRKEGQNVTLSCEQNLNHDAMYWYRQDPGQGLRLIYYSQIVNDFQKGDIAEGYSVSREKKESFPLTVTSAQKNPTAFYLCASRWTGRDNEQFFGPGTRLTVL.

The genes are TRBV29-1 and TRBJ1-2, with 10 bases identical to TRBD1. Unmatched junction bases numbered 5, after V lost 4 bases and J lost 3 bases. This CDR3 is 14 amino acids long. Germline CDR1 and CDR2: SQVTM and ANQGSEA. The CDR3: CSVADRGLDYGYTF. In nucleotides, the CDR3 is TGCAGCGTTGCTGACAGGGGGCTTGACTATGGCTACACCTTC.

The chain carries TRBV27 and TRBJ1-2; D ambiguous. V was shortened by 5 bases and J by 4 bases, with 14 bases between the two germline ends. The CDR3 has 14 amino acids. Germline CDR1 is MNHEY and CDR2 is SMNVEV (reference sequence). The CDR3 DNA is TGTGCCAGCAGTCCTTCTTCAACTGTCTATGGCTACACCTTC. Residues: CASSPSSTVYGYTF.

The chain recombines TRBV18 with TRBJ2-1; D is possibly TRBD2 (6 bases). The length of the CDR3 is 16 residues. The ends were cut back, 3 bases at V and 4 bases at J, with 16 bases in the middle. CDR1 and CDR2 from the germline V gene are KGHSH and LQKENI. CDR3: CASSPLRDSVYNEQFF. In nucleotides, the CDR3 is TGTGCCAGCTCACCCCTCCGGGACTCGGTATACAATGAGCAGTTCTTC.

J is TRBJ2-5 and V is TRBV18; perhaps D is TRBD1 or TRBD2 (5 bases each). The germline gives CDR1 KGHSH, CDR2 LQKENI. Deletions cut 4 bases from V and 2 bases from J, with 14 bases between. The CDR3 is 15 residues long. CDR3 in DNA: TGTGCCAGCTCACTCTCCGGGACGCCTCAAGAGACCCAGTACTTC. Its protein is CASSLSGTPQETQYF.

In the case of this clone: One junction end does not reproduce the germline sequence, and a read error may be involved. The chain links TRBV7-9 to TRBJ2-5, with D uncertain. Germline-derived CDR1 and CDR2 are SEHNR and FQNEAQ (reference sequence). CDR3 size: 12 residues. The CDR3 region is CASRNSDGWFHF. The CDR3 DNA is TGTGCCAGCAGAAATTCTGACGGATGGTTCCACTTC. Variable domain in full (rest from reference TRBV7-9 and TRBJ2-5): DTGVSQNPRHKITKRGQNVTFRCDPISEHNRLYWYRQTLGQGPEFLTYFQNEAQLEKSRLLSDRFSAERPKGSFSTLEIQRTEQGDSAMYLCASRNSDGWFHFGPGTRLLVL.

Concerning this clone: Other DNA sequences of this sample code for an identical CDR3. The chain combines TRBV18 with TRBJ1-1, with 8 bases fitting TRBD1. The CDR3 consists of 13 residues. Germline V lookup: CDR1 KGHSH, CDR2 LQKENI. V lost 6 bases and J lost 3; bases outside the gene matches: 3. CDR3 region: CASSPGQDTEAFF. CDR3 in DNA: TGTGCCAGCTCGCCGGGACAGGACACTGAAGCTTTCTTT.

This clone was counted a few times. CDR3: CASSQDRGDNQPQHF. The CDR3, as DNA: TGCGCCAGCAGCCAAGACAGGGGGGACAATCAGCCCCAGCATTTT. The V and J genes are TRBV4-1 and TRBJ1-5, with 7 positions matching TRBD1. This CDR3 has 15 residues. Trimming at V came to 0 bases and at J to 3 bases, leaving 2 bases not matched to a gene. Germline assignment: CDR1 MGHRA and CDR2 YSYEKL.

This clone was recorded a few times. The V and J genes are TRBV9 and TRBJ1-1; 7 nucleotides match TRBD1. This CDR3 comprises 16 residues. Germline V gene lookup returns CDR1 SGDLS and CDR2 YYNGEE. J was trimmed by 6 bases and V by 4 bases; bases with no gene match: 15. CDR3 protein: CASSSTRGLVGAEAFF. The CDR3 nucleotides are TGTGCCAGCAGCAGTACGAGGGGGCTAGTTGGGGCTGAAGCTTTCTTT.

V is TRBV6-5 and J is TRBJ1-4; D remains unclear. The CDR3 length is 15 residues. The V gene's germline CDR1 is MNHEY and CDR2 SVGAGI. V lost 0 bases to trimming and J lost 7 bases, with 12 bases between them. This CDR3 is CASSYSPGGGEKLFF. CDR3 DNA sequence: TGTGCCAGCAGTTACTCCCCTGGAGGCGGTGAAAAACTGTTTTTT.

V usage is TRBV6-5 and J usage is TRBJ2-7, with D uncertain. This CDR3 has 15 residues. Deletions cut 0 bases from V and 2 bases from J, with 11 bases between. The germline V gene encodes CDR1 MNHEY and CDR2 SVGAGI. CDR3 bases: TGTGCCAGCAGTTACTCGATTGCATCCCCCTACGAGCAGTACTTC. Encoded protein: CASSYSIASPYEQYF.

CDR3 protein: CASSPSDREYEPQHF. CDR3 bases: TGTGCCAGTAGTCCCTCGGACAGGGAGTACGAGCCCCAGCATTTT. The chain uses TRBV19 and TRBJ1-5, with 8 bases lining up with TRBD1. V was pared by 5 bases and J by 8 bases, with 11 bases of the junction left unmatched. The V gene's germline CDR1 is LNHDA and CDR2 SQIVND (reference sequence). The CDR3 length is 15 residues.

The rearrangement joins TRBV2 to TRBJ2-7; a weak D match, TRBD1 (7 bases). Germline V lookup: CDR1 SNHLY, CDR2 FYNNEI. Trimming cost V 1 base and J 5 bases, with 15 bases left between them. CDR3 length: 15 residues. The CDR3: CASSEGTGGLDEQYF. The CDR3 bases are TGTGCCAGCAGTGAAGGGACAGGAGGGTTGGACGAGCAGTACTTC.

This chain links TRBV30 with TRBJ2-3, with 7 bases identical to TRBD2. Germline CDR1 GTSNPN, CDR2 SVGIG (reference sequence). The CDR3 contains 14 residues. The junction had 12 bases not matched to a gene; V was cut back by 8 bases and J by 4 bases. The CDR3 loop reads CAGGRGGDSDTQYF. In DNA form, the CDR3 reads TGTGCCGGGGGTCGGGGAGGGGACTCAGATACGCAGTATTTT.

The chain carries TRBV2 and TRBJ1-2; D is possibly TRBD1 (5 bases). Germline V gene data show CDR1 as SNHLY and CDR2 as FYNNEI. V was trimmed by 5 bases and J by 8 bases, leaving 21 bases between them. CDR3 size: 15 residues. This chain's CDR3 is CASSSNRGGLGGYTF. The CDR3 DNA reads TGTGCCAGCAGTTCTAACCGGGGGGGTCTTGGAGGCTACACCTTC. Variable domain in full (rest from reference TRBV2 and TRBJ1-2): EPEVTQTPSHQVTQMGQEVILRCVPISNHLYFYWYRQILGQKVEFLVSFYNNEISEKSEIFDDQFSVERPDGSNFTLKIRSTKLEDSAMYFCASSSNRGGLGGYTFGSGTRLTVV.

This sequence joins TRBV28 and TRBJ1-1; a weak D match, TRBD1 (5 bases). The CDR3 runs 16 residues. In germline, CDR1 is MDHEN, CDR2 SYDVKM. V was cut by 5 bases and J by 2 bases, with 18 bases left in between. The CDR3 sequence: CASSGGVGGINTEAFF. The CDR3 DNA sequence: TGTGCCAGCAGTGGGGGGGTAGGAGGGATTAACACTGAAGCTTTCTTT.

The V gene is TRBV5-4, the J gene TRBJ2-3; tentatively, D is TRBD1 or TRBD2 (6 bases each). The CDR3 extends over 15 amino acids. V lost 0 bases and J 3 bases, leaving 11 bases between the germline ends. Germline CDR1 is SGHNT and CDR2 is YYREEE (reference sequence). The CDR3 protein is CASSLGGATTDTQYF. In nucleotides, the CDR3 is TGTGCCAGCAGCTTGGGGGGGGCGACTACAGATACGCAGTATTTT.